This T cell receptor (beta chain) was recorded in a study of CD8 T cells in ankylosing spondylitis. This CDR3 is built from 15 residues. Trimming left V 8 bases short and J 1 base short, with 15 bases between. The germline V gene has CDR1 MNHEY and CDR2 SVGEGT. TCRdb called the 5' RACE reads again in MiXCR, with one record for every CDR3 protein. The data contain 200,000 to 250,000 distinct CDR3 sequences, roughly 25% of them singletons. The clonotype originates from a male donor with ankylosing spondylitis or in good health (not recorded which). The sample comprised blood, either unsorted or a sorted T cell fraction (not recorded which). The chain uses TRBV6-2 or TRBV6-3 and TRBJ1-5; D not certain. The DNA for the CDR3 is TGTGCCAGCCGAGTTGCCCCCGGAAGCAATCAGCCCCAGCATTTT. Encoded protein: CASRVAPGSNQPQHF.